These 24 T cell receptor beta chains originate from one sample sequenced in a study of response to subunit inactivated influenza vaccine. In TCRdb, the RT-PCR reads were re-called with MiXCR into one record per CDR3 protein. The sample carries about 780,000 distinct CDR3 sequences, less than 20% recorded once. The sequences come from PBMCs from blood, collected 5 days after vaccination. The receptors were gathered from a man aged 45-65 years who received an inactivated influenza vaccine.

This clonotype was seen repeatedly, ten times or more. This chain uses TRBV28 with TRBJ2-7, with TRBD2 identical over 7 bases. V lost 3 bases and J lost 4; bases outside the gene matches: 6. The CDR3 is 14 residues long. The germline gives CDR1 MDHEN, CDR2 SYDVKM. CDR3 nucleotides: TGTGCCAGCAGTTTTTCTAGCGGATTATACGAGCAGTACTTC. This codes for CASSFSSGLYEQYF.

This clonotype was detected a few times. The genes are TRBV24-1 and TRBJ2-3; the match to TRBD2 covers 11 bases. This CDR3 comprises 17 residues. The germline V gene encodes CDR1 KGHDR and CDR2 SFDVKD. With 0 bases clipped from V and 2 bases from J, the junction kept 3 bases outside the gene matches. The CDR3 DNA reads TGTGCCACCAGTGATTTGACTAGCGGGGGATCCACAGATACGCAGTATTTT. This codes for CATSDLTSGGSTDTQYF.

The chain employs TRBV6-1 and TRBJ2-4; no reliable D call. The ends were cut back, 5 bases at V and 1 base at J, with 12 bases in the middle. This CDR3 has 15 residues. Germline V gives CDR1 MNHNS, CDR2 SASEGT. This chain's CDR3 is CASSPALRAKNIQYF. CDR3 in DNA: TGTGCCAGCAGTCCTGCTTTGCGTGCCAAAAACATTCAGTACTTC.

This clonotype occurred a few times. This chain joins TRBV5-7 and TRBJ2-3; 8 bases are shared with TRBD1. TRBV5-7 is given ORF status, its function remaining uncertain. The CDR3 has 15 residues. V lost 3 bases, J lost 3 bases, and 6 bases stayed unmatched. The CDR3 spells CASSSVTGGTDTQYF. In nucleotides, the CDR3 is TGTGCCAGCAGCTCCGTCACAGGGGGGACAGATACGCAGTATTTT.

This clonotype came up many times. This chain uses TRBV4-3 with TRBJ2-5; D might be TRBD2 (5 bases). This CDR3 region has 13 residues. V was clipped by 4 bases and J by 5 bases, with 11 bases between them. Germline loops: CDR1 LGHNA, CDR2 YSLEER. In DNA form, the CDR3 reads TGCGCCAGCAGCCCGGACTTGGGGGAGACCCAGTACTTC. Amino acid sequence: CASSPDLGETQYF.

In this sample, this clonotype turned up a few times. CDR3 residues: CASSRTRRTYNEQFF. CDR3 bases: TGTGCCAGCAGCCGCACTAGAAGGACCTACAATGAGCAGTTCTTC. This chain uses TRBV7-9 with TRBJ2-1; a weak D match, TRBD2 (5 bases). The ends were cut back, 5 bases at V and 2 bases at J, with 13 bases in the middle. The germline V gene encodes CDR1 SEHNR and CDR2 FQNEAQ (reference sequence). The CDR3 length is 15 residues. The entire variable domain, with the rest obtained from reference TRBV7-9 and TRBJ2-1, is as follows: DTGVSQNPRHKITKRGQNVTFRCDPISEHNRLYWYRQTLGQGPEFLTYFQNEAQLEKSRLLSDRFSAERPKGSFSTLEIQRTEQGDSAMYLCASSRTRRTYNEQFFGPGTRLTVL.

Many counts were recorded for this clonotype. This chain connects TRBV18 to TRBJ2-7; D ambiguous. This CDR3 region has 17 residues. Looked up from germline, CDR1 is KGHSH and CDR2 is LQKENI. Between the trimmed V and J ends, which lost 0 bases and 0 bases, there was a span of 15 bases. CDR3 amino acids: CASSPPPWDKSSYEQYF. The CDR3, as DNA: TGTGCCAGCTCACCACCCCCCTGGGATAAAAGCTCCTACGAGCAGTACTTC.

This clonotype showed up many times. The CDR3 DNA sequence: TGCGCCAGCAGCTTGGTCGGGGTCGGGGCCAACGTCCTGACTTTC. Amino acid sequence: CASSLVGVGANVLTF. The V call is TRBV5-1, the J call TRBJ2-6; perhaps TRBD2 as D (5 bases). Germline CDR1 is SGHRS and CDR2 is YFSETQ. CDR3 length equals 15 residues. V was shortened by 0 bases and J by 4 bases, with 8 bases between the two germline ends.

This clonotype showed up just a few times. The chain combines TRBV5-4 with TRBJ2-3; 8 bases are a match to TRBD2. The CDR3 is 16 residues long. Per germline, CDR1 SGHNT and CDR2 YYREEE (reference sequence). The V segment lost 4 bases and the J segment 6 bases; nucleotides outside the gene matches: 13. CDR3 sequence (DNA): TGTGCCAGCAGCGATGGGACTAGAGGTCGGGGGGATACGCAGTATTTT. Translated: CASSDGTRGRGDTQYF.

There are a few counts of this clonotype. The chain has TRBV5-6 and TRBJ2-7, with D perhaps matching TRBD1 (6 bases). V was clipped by 4 bases and J by 6 bases, with 8 bases between them. The length of the CDR3 is 11 residues. Per the germline V gene, CDR1 is SGHDT and CDR2 is YYEEEE. CDR3 region: CASSKDSEQYF. The CDR3 DNA is TGTGCCAGCAGCAAGGACAGCGAGCAGTACTTC.

This clonotype has more than one count but fewer than ten. The CDR3 loop reads CASSPSQGIQETQYF. The CDR3 nucleotides read TGTGCCAGCAGCCCATCTCAGGGTATCCAAGAGACCCAGTACTTC. The V and J genes are TRBV6-1 and TRBJ2-5; D possibly corresponds to TRBD1 (5 bases). CDR1 is MNHNS, CDR2 SASEGT, per germline. CDR3 size: 15 residues. V shed 6 bases and J shed 1 base, with 15 bases lying between them.

This rearrangement joins TRBV7-9 to TRBJ1-3, with unresolved D. The V end was cut by 4 bases, the J end by 0 bases, with 10 bases between. This CDR3 has 15 amino acids. Germline V gene lookup returns CDR1 SEHNR and CDR2 FQNEAQ (reference sequence). CDR3 nucleotide sequence: TGTGCCAGCAGCTGGGCCCGGGCCTCTGGAAACACCATATATTTT. Translated, it gives CASSWARASGNTIYF. Based on the CDR3 plus reference TRBV7-9 and TRBJ1-3, the full variable domain is DTGVSQNPRHKITKRGQNVTFRCDPISEHNRLYWYRQTLGQGPEFLTYFQNEAQLEKSRLLSDRFSAERPKGSFSTLEIQRTEQGDSAMYLCASSWARASGNTIYFGEGSWLTVV.

The CDR3 nucleotides read TGTGCCAGCAGTTTACCCCCATGGGAGACCCAGTACTTC. This translates into CASSLPPWETQYF. This chain links TRBV12-3 or TRBV12-4 with TRBJ2-5; the D is unclear. The CDR3 has 13 amino acids. Between the trimmed V and J ends, which lost 2 bases and 5 bases, there was a span of 9 bases.

This chain joins TRBV5-1 and TRBJ2-7, with 9 bases lining up with TRBD1. Germline values: CDR1 SGHRS, CDR2 YFSETQ. The CDR3 extends over 17 amino acids. Trimming cost V 0 bases and J 3 bases; bases outside gene matches: 10. For the CDR3, the DNA is TGCGCCAGCAGCTTGGTGATGCAGGGACAGGGTTTCTACGAGCAGTACTTC. This sequence encodes CASSLVMQGQGFYEQYF.

The J gene is TRBJ2-5, the V gene TRBV6-1, with 8 positions matching TRBD2. Germline CDR1 is MNHNS and CDR2 is SASEGT. The ends lost 7 bases at V and 7 bases at J; junction bases unmatched: 14. The CDR3 is 15 amino acids. CDR3 amino acids: CASTFGRGYYGTQYF. The CDR3 DNA reads TGTGCCAGCACCTTCGGGAGGGGATACTACGGGACCCAGTACTTC.

For this clonotype: The junction differs from germline at one of its ends, possibly a read error. The V call is TRBV24-1, the J call TRBJ1-5, with D maybe TRBD1 (6 bases). Germline assignment: CDR1 KGHDR and CDR2 SFDVKD. The CDR3 is 13 amino acids. CDR3 protein: CATSAGANHPQHF. The CDR3 nucleotides are TGTGCCACCAGTGCAGGGGCTAATCACCCCCAGCATTTT.

To note about this clonotype: A much more abundant neighbour one base away suggests this may be a read error. The CDR3: CASILSTGAYDQYF. CDR3 bases: TGTGCCAGCATCCTATCGACAGGAGCCTACGATCAGTACTTC. This rearrangement joins TRBV28 to TRBJ2-7, with D possibly matching TRBD1 (6 bases). From germline, CDR1 is MDHEN and CDR2 SYDVKM. The CDR3 has 14 amino acids.

This clonotype occurred a few times. The J gene is TRBJ2-3, the V gene TRBV29-1; 10 bases match TRBD1. This CDR3 region has 14 residues. CDR1 is SQVTM, CDR2 ANQGSEA, per germline. V lost 4 bases to trimming and J lost 3 bases; unmatched junction nucleotides: 4. The DNA of the CDR3 is TGCAGCGTTGGGGGACAGGGGAGGACAGATACGCAGTATTTT. Its protein product is CSVGGQGRTDTQYF.

This clonotype was observed a handful of times. The chain uses TRBV20-1 and TRBJ2-5, with 11 bases identical to TRBD2. J was trimmed by 4 bases and V by 5 bases; bases with no gene match: 6. The CDR3 spans 14 residues. Germline values: CDR1 DFQATT, CDR2 SNEGSKA (reference sequence). The CDR3 coding sequence is TGCAGTGCTCGAAATCTAGCGGGGGGAGAGACCCAGTACTTC. It translates to CSARNLAGGETQYF.

This chain links TRBV20-1 with TRBJ2-3; D is perhaps TRBD2 (6 bases). The length of the CDR3 is 14 residues. Germline V gives CDR1 DFQATT, CDR2 SNEGSKA (reference sequence). V lost 3 bases, J lost 1 base, and 11 bases lay in between. The CDR3, as DNA: TGCAGTGCTAGTAGCGGTTGGGGCACAGATACGCAGTATTTT. This translates into CSASSGWGTDTQYF.

This chain links TRBV11-2 with TRBJ2-1, with 7 bases that match TRBD2. CDR1 and CDR2 (germline): SGHAT, FQNNGV. The CDR3 length is 18 residues. Unmatched junction bases numbered 14, after V lost 2 bases and J lost 4 bases. CDR3 sequence (DNA): TGTGCCAGCAGCTTATGGGGGAATAAGCGGGAAGAATACAATGAGCAGTTCTTC. Protein product: CASSLWGNKREEYNEQFF. Complete variable domain (other parts from reference TRBV11-2 and TRBJ2-1): EAGVAQSPRYKIIEKRQSVAFWCNPISGHATLYWYQQILGQGPKLLIQFQNNGVVDDSQLPKDRFSAERLKGVDSTLKIQPAKLEDSAVYLCASSLWGNKREEYNEQFFGPGTRLTVL.

The chain uses TRBV28 and TRBJ1-2; the D is unclear. The germline gives CDR1 MDHEN, CDR2 SYDVKM. The CDR3 is 13 amino acids. The V end lost 2 bases, the J end lost 8 bases, and 12 bases lay between the germline ends. CDR3 nucleotide sequence: TGTGCCAGCAGTTTAGGTTCGGGGAACGGCTACACCTTC. Its protein is CASSLGSGNGYTF.

This chain uses TRBV6-5 with TRBJ2-5; no definite D call. The length of the CDR3 is 14 residues. Between the trimmed V and J ends, which lost 3 bases and 3 bases, there was a span of 11 bases. CDR1 and CDR2 (germline): MNHEY, SVGAGI. This CDR3 reads CASSYSQNKETQYF. The CDR3 nucleotides are TGTGCCAGCAGTTATAGTCAGAATAAAGAGACCCAGTACTTC.

The CDR3 nucleotides read TGTGCCAGCAGCTTGGGACTAGCGGGGCCGGGAGAGACCCAGTACTTC. It translates to CASSLGLAGPGETQYF. The genes are TRBV5-8 and TRBJ2-5, with 11 bases matching TRBD2. Losses at the gene ends were 0 bases for V and 4 bases for J; bases not matched to a gene: 5. The CDR3 consists of 16 residues. Germline V gives CDR1 SGHTS, CDR2 YDEGEE.